This TCR beta chain comes out of a study of blood T cell repertoires in COVID-19. TCRdb's copy holds only in-frame clones and misses some; the assay was immunoSEQ multiplex PCR. The sample shows roughly 250,000 clones, 82% of them seen only once. Germline V gene data show CDR1 as SGHTA and CDR2 as FQGTGA. Trimming took 5 bases from V and 6 from J; bases not matched to a gene: 13. The CDR3 consists of 16 residues. The sample was peripheral blood. The chain is built from TRBV7-3 and TRBJ2-7; TRBD1 agrees at 10 bases. This receptor was taken from a woman aged 55-70 years with active or convalescent COVID-19. This CDR3 is CASSQWGTGEFGEQYF. For the CDR3, the DNA is TGTGCCAGCAGCCAATGGGGGACAGGGGAATTCGGCGAGCAGTACTTC.